The clone carrying this TCR beta chain was detected once. Its antigen is not known. This sample was taken from a study of shared clonotypes between healthy human individuals. Study overall: The donor pool was made up of two women and three men aged 18 to 49.

Samples underwent the assay at deep level. The protocol was immunoSEQ multiplex PCR, while the TCRdb copy is restricted to in-frame clones and leaves out a portion. The data contain roughly 810,000 clones, around 96% of them singletons. CDR1 and CDR2 (germline): ENHRY, SYGVKD. CDR3 length equals 15 residues. Trimming removed 10 bases at V and 8 bases at J, with 24 bases between. Study-level points and caveats: Non-shared clonotypes displayed generation probabilities falling below those of clonotypes present in all four donors.

Naive CD8 cells lacked CD45RO, underwent positive selection for CCR7 and left out terminally differentiated effector memory CD45RA+ cells. The chain combines TRBV10-3 with TRBJ2-1, with D possibly matching TRBD2 (5 bases). The TCR originated in a man aged 25 to 40 in good health. The material sequenced was naive CD8+ T cells sorted from blood. This chain's CDR3 is CASTSLGRLADEQFF. DNA of the CDR3: TGTGCCAGCACTAGTTTGGGCAGGCTAGCAGATGAGCAGTTCTTC.